The sequence of this TCR beta chain was determined in a study of T cells in Graves' hyperthyroidism and ophthalmopathy. Study information: Before treatment of any kind, peripheral blood was taken at initial diagnosis.

The CDR3 consists of 14 residues. Germline CDR1 LNHDA, CDR2 SQIVND (reference sequence). V was clipped by 3 bases and J by 6 bases, with 12 bases between them. Diagnosing involved the use of clinical symptoms, serum thyroxine and TRAb, thyroid ultrasound and orbital computed tomography. It was RNA transcripts that yielded the amplified TCR beta CDR3 regions. The HTBI primer set was used in a first-round RT-PCR of the TCR CDR3. TCRdb fed the multiplex PCR reads into MiXCR, producing one record per CDR3 protein. The profile covers 600,000 or so distinct CDR3 sequences, with around 15% appearing a single time and approximately 3.9% taken by the ten largest.

Sequenced: blood. The sequence derives from a woman between 25 and 40 years old with Graves' hyperthyroidism. This chain joins TRBV19 and TRBJ2-1; TRBD1 is a possible D gene (6 bases). The CDR3 protein is CASSIGEQGNEQFF. DNA of the CDR3: TGTGCCAGTAGTATCGGAGAACAGGGCAATGAGCAGTTCTTC.